This T cell receptor beta chain was profiled in a study of T cell responses to AZD1222 COVID-19 vaccine. Study results and caveats: There were repertoire samples only from the period after the peak T cell response. It should be noted that donors were predominantly white British and more often female, and clonal diversity was possibly underestimated. Reportedly, nearly half the spike-specific TCRs target unmutated variant regions.

Of note for this clone: Its antigen is unknown.

Libraries were prepared by immunoSEQ multiplex PCR; TCRdb keeps only in-frame clonotypes and omits some of them. The sample includes 150,000 to 200,000 clones, about nine tenths seen only once; the top ten take about 2.8%. The germline V gene encodes CDR1 MGHRA and CDR2 YSYEKL. The CDR3 is 16 amino acids. Trimming cost V 0 bases and J 1 base, with 11 bases left between them. The source was peripheral blood, collected on day 0 of AZD1222 vaccination. J is TRBJ2-3 and V is TRBV4-1, with D possibly being TRBD2 (5 bases). The sequence was obtained from an adult in good health. CDR3 sequence reads: CASSQDGGRGTDTQYF. CDR3 sequence (DNA): TGCGCCAGCAGCCAAGATGGAGGTAGGGGCACAGATACGCAGTATTTT.